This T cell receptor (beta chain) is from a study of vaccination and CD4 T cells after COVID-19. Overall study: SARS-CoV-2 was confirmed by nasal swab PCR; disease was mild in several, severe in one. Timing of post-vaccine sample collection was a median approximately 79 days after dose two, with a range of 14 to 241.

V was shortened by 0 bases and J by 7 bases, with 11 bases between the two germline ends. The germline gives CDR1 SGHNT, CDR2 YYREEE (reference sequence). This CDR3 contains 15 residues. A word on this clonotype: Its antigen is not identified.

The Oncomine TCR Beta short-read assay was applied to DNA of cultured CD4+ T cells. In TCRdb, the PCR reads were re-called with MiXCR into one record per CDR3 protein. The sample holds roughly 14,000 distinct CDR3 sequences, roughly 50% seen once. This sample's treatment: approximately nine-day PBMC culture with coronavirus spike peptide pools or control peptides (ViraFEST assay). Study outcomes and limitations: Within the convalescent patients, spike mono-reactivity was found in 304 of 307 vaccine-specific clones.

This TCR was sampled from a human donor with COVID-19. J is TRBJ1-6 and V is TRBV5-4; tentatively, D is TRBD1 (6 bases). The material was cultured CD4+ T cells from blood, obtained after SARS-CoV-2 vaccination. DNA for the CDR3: TGTGCCAGCAGCTTGGCGGGACATCCAAATTCACCCCTCCACTTT. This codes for CASSLAGHPNSPLHF.